These T cell receptor beta chains were read from a single sample in a study of T-cell reconstitution after alpha-beta-depleted transplantation in children. From the PCR reads, TCRdb called clonotypes with MiXCR, one entry per CDR3 protein. The data show about 640,000 distinct CDR3 sequences, around 16% seen once. Sequences were derived from PBMCs from the stem cell graft donor, sampled from the stem cell graft. Source of these receptors: a human donor who donated a stem cell graft to a child with acute myeloid leukemia. Each CDR3 is given with its conserved first and last residue. D genes are given only for firm matches. Rows may omit the clone size; those that give it use once, few, many or a size class.

clone_size | j_call | v_call | d_call | cdr3_nt | cdr3_aa
- | TRBJ1-4 | TRBV5-1 | - | TGCGCCAGCAGCCCCGGCCCTGCGGAAAAACTGTTTTTT | CASSPGPAEKLFF
few | TRBJ1-1 | TRBV10-3 | TRBD1 | TGTGCCATCTCGGGACAGGGGGGGTCTGAAGCTTTCTTT | CAISGQGGSEAFF
many | TRBJ1-2 | TRBV20-1 | - | TGCAGTGCTAGAGAGTCGCAGCAATATTATGGCTACACCTTC | CSARESQQYYGYTF
- | TRBJ2-3 | TRBV12-5 | - | TGTGCTAGTGGTTTTACCGGGACGGATATGTACACAGATACGCAGTATTTT | CASGFTGTDMYTDTQYF
- | TRBJ2-3 | TRBV20-1 | - | TGCAGTGCGAGCGTGGACGGACGCACAGATACGCAGTATTTT | CSASVDGRTDTQYF
few | TRBJ1-5 | TRBV20-1 | - | TGCAGTGCTAGTACTCTCCAGGCGAGCAATCAGCCCCAGCATTTT | CSASTLQASNQPQHF
many | TRBJ1-5 | TRBV12-3/TRBV12-4 | - | TGTGCCAGCAGTTCCCCTCAGGGACAGCCCCAGCATTTT | CASSSPQGQPQHF
few | TRBJ1-1 | TRBV5-1 | - | TGCGCCAGCCGGGTGGTGACGAACACTGAAGCTTTCTTT | CASRVVTNTEAFF
many | TRBJ2-7 | TRBV12-3/TRBV12-4 | TRBD1 | TGTGCCAGCAGTCCCTGGACAGGAAGGACCGAGCAGTACTTC | CASSPWTGRTEQYF
few | TRBJ2-3 | TRBV5-6 | TRBD2 | TGTGCCAGCAGCTTGCTGACTAGCGGGGGGGGAGATACGCAGTATTTT | CASSLLTSGGGDTQYF
many | TRBJ1-4 | TRBV20-1 | TRBD1 | TGCAGTGCTGGGGACAGCATTAATGAAAAACTGTTTTTT | CSAGDSINEKLFF
few | TRBJ2-2 | TRBV7-3 | - | TGTGCCAGCAGCTTAAGATTCGGGGAGCTGTTTTTT | CASSLRFGELFF
many | TRBJ1-5 | TRBV20-1 | - | TGCAGTGCTAGAGATTTGGGGCGGAGCAATCAGCCCCAGCATTTT | CSARDLGRSNQPQHF
- | TRBJ2-1 | TRBV12-3/TRBV12-4 | - | TGTGCCAGCACCGAGGGACGGTACAATGAGCAGTTCTTC | CASTEGRYNEQFF
many | TRBJ1-2 | TRBV20-1 | - | TGCAGTGCTAGTCGCCAGGGTTCGGGGCTCCGAGGCTACACCTTC | CSASRQGSGLRGYTF
- | TRBJ2-7 | TRBV7-2 | - | TGTGCCAGCAGCCTAGCGAGGTCTAGAGACGAGCAGTACTTC | CASSLARSRDEQYF